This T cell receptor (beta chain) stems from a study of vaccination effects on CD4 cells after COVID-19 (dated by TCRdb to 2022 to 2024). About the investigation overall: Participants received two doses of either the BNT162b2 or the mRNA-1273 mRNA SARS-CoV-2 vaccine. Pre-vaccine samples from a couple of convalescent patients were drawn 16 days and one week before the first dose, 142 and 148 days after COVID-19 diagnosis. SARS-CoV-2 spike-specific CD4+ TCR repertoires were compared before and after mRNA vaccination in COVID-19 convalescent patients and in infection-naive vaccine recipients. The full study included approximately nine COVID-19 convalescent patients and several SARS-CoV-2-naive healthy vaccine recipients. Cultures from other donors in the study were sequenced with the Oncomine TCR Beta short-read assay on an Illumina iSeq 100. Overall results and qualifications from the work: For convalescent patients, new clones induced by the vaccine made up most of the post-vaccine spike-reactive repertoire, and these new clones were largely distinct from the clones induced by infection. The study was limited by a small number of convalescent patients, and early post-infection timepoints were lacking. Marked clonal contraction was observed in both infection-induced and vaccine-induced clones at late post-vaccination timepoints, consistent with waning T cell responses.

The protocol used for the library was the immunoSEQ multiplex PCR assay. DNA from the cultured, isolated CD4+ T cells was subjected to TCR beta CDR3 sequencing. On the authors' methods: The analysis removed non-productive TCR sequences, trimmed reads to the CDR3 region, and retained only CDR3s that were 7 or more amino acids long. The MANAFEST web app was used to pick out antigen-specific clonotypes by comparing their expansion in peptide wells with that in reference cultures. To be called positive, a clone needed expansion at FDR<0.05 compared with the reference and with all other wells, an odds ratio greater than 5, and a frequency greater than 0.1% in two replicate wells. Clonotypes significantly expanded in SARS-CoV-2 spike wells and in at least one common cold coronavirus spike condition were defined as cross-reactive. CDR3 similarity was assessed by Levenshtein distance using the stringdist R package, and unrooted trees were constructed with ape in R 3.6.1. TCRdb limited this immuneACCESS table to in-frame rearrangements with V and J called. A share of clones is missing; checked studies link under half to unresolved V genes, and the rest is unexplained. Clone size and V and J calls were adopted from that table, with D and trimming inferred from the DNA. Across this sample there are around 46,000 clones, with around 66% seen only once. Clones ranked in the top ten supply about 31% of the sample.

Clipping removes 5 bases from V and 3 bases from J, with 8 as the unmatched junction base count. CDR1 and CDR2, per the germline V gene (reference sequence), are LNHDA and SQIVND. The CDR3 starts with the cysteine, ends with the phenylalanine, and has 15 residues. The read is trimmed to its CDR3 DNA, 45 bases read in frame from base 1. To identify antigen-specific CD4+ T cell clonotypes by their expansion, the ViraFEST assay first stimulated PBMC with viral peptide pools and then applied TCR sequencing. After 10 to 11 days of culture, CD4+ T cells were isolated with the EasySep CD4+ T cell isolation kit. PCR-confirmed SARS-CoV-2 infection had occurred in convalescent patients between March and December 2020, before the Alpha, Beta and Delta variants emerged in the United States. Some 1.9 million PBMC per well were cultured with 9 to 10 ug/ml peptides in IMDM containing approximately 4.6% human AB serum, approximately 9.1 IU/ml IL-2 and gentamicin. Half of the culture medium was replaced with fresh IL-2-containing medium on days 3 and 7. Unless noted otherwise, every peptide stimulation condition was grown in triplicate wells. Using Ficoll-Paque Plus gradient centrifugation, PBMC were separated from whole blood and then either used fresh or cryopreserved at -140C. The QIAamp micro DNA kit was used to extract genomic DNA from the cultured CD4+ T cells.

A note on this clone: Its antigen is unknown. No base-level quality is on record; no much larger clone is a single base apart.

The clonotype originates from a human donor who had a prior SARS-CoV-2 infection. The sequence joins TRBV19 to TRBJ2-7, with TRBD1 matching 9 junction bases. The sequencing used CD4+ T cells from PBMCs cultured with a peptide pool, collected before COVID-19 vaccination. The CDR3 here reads CASSFTGGVFYEQYF. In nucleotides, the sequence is TGTGCCAGTAGTTTTACAGGGGGCGTCTTCTACGAGCAGTACTTC.